Sequencing of this T cell receptor (beta chain) was carried out in a study of blood T cell repertoires in COVID-19. Overall study: Acute-phase and convalescent COVID-19 samples originated in the United States, Italy and Spain.

Libraries were prepared by immunoSEQ multiplex PCR; TCRdb keeps only in-frame clonotypes and omits some of them. The sample yields some 260,000 clones, around 90% seen once. V lost 0 bases and J lost 1; bases outside the gene matches: 1. There are 15 residues in the CDR3. The germline V gene has CDR1 KGHSH and CDR2 LQKENI. V and J are TRBV18 and TRBJ2-7, with TRBD1 matching 9 bases. The receptor comes from a woman aged 18-35 years who had recovered from COVID-19. Material: PBMCs or T cells enriched from blood (not recorded which). This chain's CDR3 is CASSPPGQGSYEQYF. CDR3 DNA: TGTGCCAGCTCACCACCGGGACAGGGATCCTACGAGCAGTACTTC.